These 22 T cell receptor beta chains were all obtained from the same sample, sequenced in a study of blood T cells in healthy people across ages. Next came a second PCR, run for about 7 to 12 cycles, which used a sample-barcoded 5' primer along with a J-beta primer mix. MiXCR, applied by TCRdb to the 5' RACE reads, yields one record per CDR3 protein. Of 760,000 or so distinct CDR3 sequences listed, more than 20% are singletons. This sample was also put to use in a study of T cells of mothers and their children.

Material: blood. The receptors shown here come from a boy between 5 and 17 years old in good health.

V is TRBV12-3 or TRBV12-4 and J is TRBJ2-7; D might be TRBD2 (5 bases). Trimming left V 4 bases short and J 2 bases short, with 12 bases between. This CDR3 region has 14 residues. The CDR3 loop reads CASSSDLVPYEQYF. The DNA for the CDR3 is TGTGCCAGCAGTTCGGACTTAGTGCCCTACGAGCAGTACTTC.

V usage is TRBV11-2 and J usage is TRBJ2-7; weak D call: TRBD2 (6 bases). V was clipped by 0 bases and J by 2 bases, with 11 bases between them. From germline, CDR1 is SGHAT and CDR2 FQNNGV. The CDR3 has 15 amino acids. The CDR3 DNA is TGTGCCAGCAGCTTAGATCAGGGACTTCCCTACGAGCAGTACTTC. It is translated as CASSLDQGLPYEQYF.

The sample holds a few counts of this clonotype. V usage is TRBV28 and J usage is TRBJ2-1, with D perhaps assigned TRBD1 or TRBD2 (5 bases each). Trimming left V 6 bases short and J 2 bases short, with 14 bases between. Germline V gene sequence: CDR1 MDHEN, CDR2 SYDVKM. The CDR3 loop spans 15 amino acids. CDR3 sequence: CASRLGVATYNEQFF. For the CDR3, the DNA is TGTGCCAGCAGACTAGGGGTAGCGACCTACAATGAGCAGTTCTTC.

J is TRBJ2-7 and V is TRBV6-2 or TRBV6-3; 11 nucleotides match TRBD1. Germline V gene lookup returns CDR1 MNHEY and CDR2 SVGEGT. J was trimmed by 3 bases and V by 6 bases; bases with no gene match: 7. This CDR3 has 15 amino acids. As DNA, the CDR3 is TGTGCCAGCAGCACCCCGGGACAGGGGGACTACGAGCAGTACTTC. Residues: CASSTPGQGDYEQYF.

Concerning this clonotype itself: An end of the junction differs from the germline gene, which may be a read error. The chain is built from TRBV7-9 and TRBJ2-1, with 14 bases that match TRBD2. The CDR3 sequence is 19 residues long. Germline assignment: CDR1 SEHNR and CDR2 FQNEAQ (reference sequence). The CDR3 nucleotides are TGTGCCAGCAGTTTAGCGCGGACTAGCGGGGGGATAACCTACAATGAGCAGTTCTTC. Its protein product is CASSLARTSGGITYNEQFF.

Concerning this clonotype: One end of the junction does not line up with germline, which may come from a read error. The rearrangement uses TRBV12-3 or TRBV12-4 and TRBJ2-1, with 8 bases matching TRBD2. This CDR3 region has 15 residues. The CDR3 bases are TGTGCCAGCGAATTAAGCGGGAGCTCCTACAATGAGCAATTCTTC. It yields the protein CASELSGSSYNEQFF.

This sequence joins TRBV20-1 and TRBJ2-7, with TRBD2 matching 8 bases. V lost 1 base and J lost 0; bases outside the gene matches: 5. Germline-derived CDR1 and CDR2 are DFQATT and SNEGSKA (reference sequence). This CDR3 comprises 15 residues. Here the CDR3 reads CSARVRGESSYEQYF. The CDR3, as DNA: TGCAGTGCTAGAGTGCGGGGGGAGAGCTCCTACGAGCAGTACTTC.

V is TRBV28 and J is TRBJ2-5, with D possibly being TRBD1 (5 bases). Germline assignment: CDR1 MDHEN and CDR2 SYDVKM. The V end was cut by 7 bases, the J end by 1 base, with 13 bases between. This CDR3 is built from 14 residues. CDR3 residues: CASTPSTVQETQYF. In nucleotides, the CDR3 is TGTGCCAGCACCCCCTCGACAGTCCAAGAGACCCAGTACTTC.

There are a few counts of this clonotype. The V gene is TRBV7-2, the J gene TRBJ2-3, with TRBD2 as a possible D gene (5 bases). CDR3 length: 16 residues. Germline CDR1 SGHTA, CDR2 FQGNSA. Trimming cost V 3 bases and J 2 bases, with 15 bases left between them. The CDR3 here is CASSFLGGGLTDTQYF. CDR3 in DNA: TGTGCCAGCAGCTTTCTGGGTGGAGGTCTCACAGATACGCAGTATTTT.

A few counts support this clonotype. The rearrangement links TRBV2 to TRBJ1-1; D is ambiguous. CDR1 is SNHLY and CDR2 is FYNNEI in the germline V gene. The CDR3 length is 14 residues. Trimming took off 4 bases at V and 4 bases at J, with 13 bases between the two ends. The DNA of the CDR3 is TGTGCCAGCAGTGTAGGAGGGTTAGCCACTGAAGCTTTCTTT. This sequence encodes CASSVGGLATEAFF.

This clonotype was observed many times. The chain is built from TRBV7-8 and TRBJ1-1; D remains ambiguous. V lost 0 bases, J lost 1 base, and 6 bases lay in between. Per the germline V gene, CDR1 is SGHVS and CDR2 is FQNEAQ. CDR3 length equals 14 residues. The CDR3 region is CASSLARANTEAFF. The CDR3 DNA reads as TGTGCCAGCAGCTTAGCTCGGGCGAACACTGAAGCTTTCTTT.

This rearrangement joins TRBV5-1 to TRBJ2-3; D gene uncertain. This CDR3 is 15 amino acids long. Between the trimmed V and J ends, which lost 4 bases and 0 bases, there was a span of 12 bases. Germline V lookup: CDR1 SGHRS, CDR2 YFSETQ. Here the CDR3 DNA reads TGCGCCAGCAGCCTCTCCGTGACCAGCACAGATACGCAGTATTTT. It specifies CASSLSVTSTDTQYF. Using reference TRBV5-1 and TRBJ2-3 for the parts outside the CDR3, the full variable domain is KAGVTQTPRYLIKTRGQQVTLSCSPISGHRSVSWYQQTPGQGLQFLFEYFSETQRNKGNFPGRFSGRQFSNSRSEMNVSTLELGDSALYLCASSLSVTSTDTQYFGPGTRLTVL.

V and J are TRBV20-1 and TRBJ2-3, with 8 bases matching TRBD2. V lost 3 bases, J lost 2 bases, and 7 bases stayed unmatched. CDR1 and CDR2 from the germline V gene are DFQATT and SNEGSKA (reference sequence). This CDR3 is built from 15 residues. This CDR3 reads CSASGSGGSTDTQYF. The CDR3 coding sequence is TGCAGTGCTAGCGGGTCGGGAGGGTCCACAGATACGCAGTATTTT.

The chain uses TRBV15 and TRBJ1-6, with D maybe TRBD1 (5 bases). V dropped 3 bases and J dropped 7 bases, with 10 bases sitting between them. CDR1 and CDR2 from the germline V gene are LNHNV and YYDKDF (reference sequence). The CDR3 covers 14 residues. The CDR3, as DNA: TGTGCCACCAGCAGGGGAACAGGAAATTCACCCCTCCACTTT. Translated: CATSRGTGNSPLHF.

This chain joins TRBV29-1 and TRBJ2-4; the match to TRBD2 covers 10 bases. V lost 6 bases to trimming and J lost 3 bases; unmatched junction nucleotides: 8. Germline V gene lookup returns CDR1 SQVTM and CDR2 ANQGSEA. The CDR3 totals 15 residues. The CDR3 DNA reads as TGCAGCGTCCTTCCTAGCGGGGGAAACAAAAACATTCAGTACTTC. Translated: CSVLPSGGNKNIQYF.

Only a few counts were recorded for this clonotype. The chain is built from TRBV12-3 or TRBV12-4 and TRBJ2-5; tentatively, D is TRBD1 (5 bases). Trimming stripped 7 bases from V and 1 base from J, with 16 bases between. The CDR3 is made up of 15 amino acids. In DNA, the CDR3 is TGTGCCAGCACCGGATCAGGGTTCCCCCAAGAGACCCAGTACTTC. Translating gives CASTGSGFPQETQYF.

The chain combines TRBV3-1 with TRBJ2-5; TRBD1 matches 9 bases. The end of the DNA aligns better with TRBJ2-7, so the J call may be wrong. The CDR3 loop spans 16 amino acids. Germline CDR1 is LGHDT and CDR2 is YNNKEL (reference sequence). CDR3 in amino acids: CASSQGRGTGLHEQYF. The CDR3 bases are TGTGCCAGCAGCCAAGGGCGGGGGACAGGGCTACACGAGCAGTACTTC.

This clonotype was seen a handful of times. The chain couples TRBV7-9 to TRBJ2-1, with D possibly being TRBD2 (6 bases). From germline, CDR1 is SEHNR and CDR2 FQNEAQ (reference sequence). Trimming shortened V by 5 bases and J by 15 bases, and 17 bases separated the two germline ends. The CDR3 runs 12 residues. The CDR3 protein is CASSQMRGGWFF. The CDR3 DNA sequence: TGTGCCAGCAGCCAGATGAGGGGAGGTTGGTTCTTC.

This chain uses TRBV6-6 with TRBJ1-3; D unclear. CDR3 length: 15 residues. With 2 bases removed from V and 0 bases from J, the gap between germline ends came to 8 bases. The germline V gene encodes CDR1 MNHNY and CDR2 SVGAGI (reference sequence). The CDR3 sequence is CASSYGQSSGNTIYF. The CDR3 bases are TGTGCCAGCAGTTACGGGCAGAGCTCTGGAAACACCATATATTTT.

The V and J genes are TRBV19 and TRBJ2-7; perhaps TRBD2 as D (5 bases). This CDR3 has 15 amino acids. Germline V lookup: CDR1 LNHDA, CDR2 SQIVND (reference sequence). The V gene lost 1 base and the J gene lost 1 base, with 11 bases spanning the gap. DNA of the CDR3: TGTGCCAGTAGTATAGCGGCCCGGGGATCCTACGAGCAGTACTTC. The encoded protein is CASSIAARGSYEQYF.

This clonotype turned up a few times. The chain carries TRBV20-1 and TRBJ2-5; tentative D call: TRBD2 (5 bases). Trimming removed 3 bases from V and 1 base from J, with 12 bases in between. The CDR3 extends over 14 amino acids. Germline loops: CDR1 DFQATT, CDR2 SNEGSKA (reference sequence). The CDR3 nucleotides are TGCAGTGCTAGGGGGAGAACTTTCCAAGAGACCCAGTACTTC. Its translation: CSARGRTFQETQYF.

For this clonotype: A much larger clone lies one base from this, so it may be a read error. The chain carries TRBV7-2 and TRBJ2-1; D not certain. The V gene lost 7 bases and the J gene lost 0 bases, with 7 bases spanning the gap. The germline gives CDR1 SGHTA, CDR2 FQGNSA. The CDR3 is 13 amino acids. CDR3 in amino acids: CASTFSSYNEQFF. The DNA of the CDR3 is TGTGCCAGCACTTTTAGCTCCTACAATGAGCAGTTCTTC.